These 21 T cell receptor beta chains originate from one sample sequenced in a study of blood T cell repertoires in COVID-19. Repertoires were generated with immunoSEQ multiplex PCR, while TCRdb's copy carries only in-frame clones and drops some. In the table there are 90,000 to 130,000 clones, 70% to 80% of which are singletons. The sample was peripheral blood. These receptors were collected from a woman in her sixties or seventies with acute or convalescent COVID-19.

The genes are TRBV24-1 and TRBJ2-1, with TRBD2 matching 7 bases. Germline CDR1 KGHDR, CDR2 SFDVKD. The CDR3 sequence is 13 residues long. With 12 bases clipped from V and 0 bases from J, the junction kept 4 bases outside the gene matches. The CDR3 spells CAVGRSSYNEQFF. Written as DNA, the CDR3 is TGTGCCGTCGGGAGGAGCTCCTACAATGAGCAGTTCTTC.

The V gene is TRBV7-2, the J gene TRBJ2-3, with TRBD2 matching over 11 bases. J was trimmed by 2 bases and V by 7 bases; bases with no gene match: 17. Germline assignment: CDR1 SGHTA and CDR2 FQGNSA. The length of the CDR3 is 19 residues. In DNA, the CDR3 is TGTGCCAGCATCAAGACGGCAATAGCGGGGGGGTTAGTCACAGATACGCAGTATTTT. Translated, it gives CASIKTAIAGGLVTDTQYF.

The J gene is TRBJ1-1, the V gene TRBV11-1; D unresolved. The V end was cut by 4 bases, the J end by 10 bases, with 10 bases between. This CDR3 is 11 amino acids long. Germline assignment: CDR1 SGHAT and CDR2 FQDESV (reference sequence). The CDR3 nucleotides read TGTGCCAGCAGCTCGGGTGAAGGAGCTTTCTTT. Translation: CASSSGEGAFF. Drawing the rest from reference TRBV11-1 and TRBJ1-1, the complete variable domain is EAEVAQSPRYKITEKSQAVAFWCDPISGHATLYWYRQILGQGPELLVQFQDESVVDDSQLPKDRFSAERLKGVDSTLKIQPAELGDSAMYLCASSSGEGAFFGQGTRLTVV.

V and J are TRBV24-1 and TRBJ2-6, with 7 nucleotides matching TRBD2. V lost 9 bases, J lost 2 bases, and 3 bases stayed unmatched. The CDR3 length is 14 residues. Germline CDR1 KGHDR, CDR2 SFDVKD. For the CDR3, the DNA is TGTGCCACCCGCGGGGGACCTGGGGCCAACGTCCTGACTTTC. Its protein is CATRGGPGANVLTF.

This clone was recorded at least ten times. The gene calls are TRBV5-1 and TRBJ1-4; 9 bases align to TRBD1. The trim removed 4 bases at V and 6 bases at J, leaving 4 bases unmatched. The germline V gene encodes CDR1 SGHRS and CDR2 YFSETQ. This CDR3 contains 14 residues. This CDR3 reads CASSTGTGHEKLFF. The CDR3 nucleotides read TGCGCCAGCAGCACCGGGACAGGGCATGAAAAACTGTTTTTT.

CDR3 sequence reads: CASVSGNEQFF. The CDR3 DNA sequence: TGTGCCAGCGTGAGTGGCAATGAGCAGTTCTTC. This chain connects TRBV2 to TRBJ2-1; D gene unclear. Germline CDR1 is SNHLY and CDR2 is FYNNEI. The CDR3 loop spans 11 amino acids. V was shortened by 8 bases and J by 6 bases, with 8 bases between the two germline ends.

The V gene is TRBV7-2, the J gene TRBJ2-3; D may be TRBD1 (6 bases). Germline V gene data show CDR1 as SGHTA and CDR2 as FQGNSA. Trimming shortened V by 2 bases and J by 6 bases, and 21 bases separated the two germline ends. CDR3 length equals 17 residues. CDR3 sequence (DNA): TGTGCCAGCAGCTTAAGCCCACTCAGGGGCCCCCGCGATACGCAGTATTTT. This gives the protein CASSLSPLRGPRDTQYF.

The rearrangement uses TRBV20-1 and TRBJ1-2, with TRBD1 matching over 7 bases. The germline CDR1 and CDR2 sequences are DFQATT and SNEGSKA (reference sequence). This CDR3 spans 15 amino acids. After removal of 5 bases from V and 4 bases from J, the junction contained 13 bases not matched to a gene. CDR3 bases: TGCAGTGCTCGTGGACAGGTCCGAGCCACCTATGGCTACACCTTC. It translates to CSARGQVRATYGYTF.

V usage is TRBV11-2 and J usage is TRBJ1-6; 10 bases align to TRBD1. Germline V gives CDR1 SGHAT, CDR2 FQNNGV. The CDR3 is 14 amino acids. V was pared by 4 bases and J by 14 bases, with 8 bases of the junction left unmatched. The CDR3 nucleotides read TGTGCCAGCAGCTCCGGGACAGGGGTTTATTCCCTCCACTTT. It translates to CASSSGTGVYSLHF.

The rearrangement links TRBV3-1 (or the pseudogene TRBV3-2) to TRBJ1-1, with 8 bases lining up with TRBD1. V gave up 3 bases and J gave up 0 bases; unmatched junction bases: 6. Germline V gene sequence: CDR1 LGHDT, CDR2 YNNKEL (reference sequence). CDR3 length: 16 residues. CDR3: CASSHRAGGLNTEAFF. The CDR3 DNA is TGTGCCAGCAGCCACCGGGCAGGGGGCCTGAACACTGAAGCTTTCTTT.

The V gene is TRBV19, the J gene TRBJ2-7; 11 bases match TRBD1. The V and J ends lost 7 bases and 4 bases, in that order; junction bases with no gene match: 9. This CDR3 is 15 amino acids long. Germline V lookup: CDR1 LNHDA, CDR2 SQIVND (reference sequence). The CDR3 here is CASKHLGTGGYEQYF. CDR3 in DNA: TGTGCCAGTAAACACCTCGGGACAGGGGGATACGAGCAGTACTTC.

This clone has at least ten counts. This chain uses TRBV6-1 with TRBJ1-5, with D possibly matching TRBD1 (6 bases). The V end was cut by 2 bases, the J end by 7 bases, with 15 bases between. The CDR3 runs to 15 residues. CDR1 and CDR2 (germline): MNHNS, SASEGT. CDR3 nucleotide sequence: TGTGCCAGCAGTGAAAGGTGGCAGGGGAAACAGCCCCAGCATTTT. The encoded protein is CASSERWQGKQPQHF.

The chain joins TRBV12-3 or TRBV12-4 to TRBJ1-2, with D unresolved. V was shortened by 6 bases and J by 0 bases, with 8 bases between the two germline ends. There are 13 residues in the CDR3. CDR3 in amino acids: CASSSTSNYGYTF. CDR3 bases: TGTGCCAGCAGCTCAACATCTAACTATGGCTACACCTTC.

The chain couples TRBV11-1 to TRBJ2-2; 7 bases fit TRBD2. The V gene end was trimmed by 8 bases and the J gene end by 4 bases; junction bases not matched to a gene: 7. The CDR3 spans 14 residues. Germline V gene sequence: CDR1 SGHAT, CDR2 FQDESV (reference sequence). The CDR3 loop reads CASSKGGSTGELFF. DNA for the CDR3: TGTGCCAGCTCTAAGGGAGGGAGCACCGGGGAGCTGTTTTTT.

Only a few counts were recorded for this clone. The chain has TRBV7-2 and TRBJ1-1, with 7 positions matching TRBD1. J gave up 8 bases and V 4 bases, and 7 bases lay outside the gene matches. The length of the CDR3 is 13 residues. CDR1 is SGHTA, CDR2 FQGNSA, per germline. In DNA, the CDR3 is TGTGCCAGCAGCTCGACAGGGATGAGCGAAGCTTTCTTT. Its protein is CASSSTGMSEAFF. Full variable domain (remainder filled in from reference TRBV7-2 and TRBJ1-1): GAGVSQSPSNKVTEKGKDVELRCDPISGHTALYWYRQSLGQGLEFLIYFQGNSAPDKSGLPSDRFSAERTGGSVSTLTIQRTQQEDSAVYLCASSSTGMSEAFFGQGTRLTVV.

V is TRBV28 and J is TRBJ1-4; D is undetermined. Germline V gene lookup returns CDR1 MDHEN and CDR2 SYDVKM. The length of the CDR3 is 14 residues. V lost 4 bases and J 3 bases, leaving 9 bases between the germline ends. The CDR3 bases are TGTGCCAGCAGTTCATCGGGTGCTAATGAAAAACTGTTTTTT. Translation gives CASSSSGANEKLFF.

This clone has a handful of counts. The chain couples TRBV7-9 to TRBJ2-5; tentatively, D is TRBD1 (5 bases). Germline V lookup: CDR1 SEHNR, CDR2 FQNEAQ (reference sequence). The CDR3 is 14 residues long. The V and J ends lost 2 bases and 7 bases respectively, with 14 bases between them. CDR3 nucleotide sequence: TGTGCCAGCAGCTTACAATCAGGGTCTGGGACCCAGTACTTC. Amino acid sequence: CASSLQSGSGTQYF.

The rearrangement joins TRBV6-1 to TRBJ2-2, with D hard to call. Germline V CDR1 and CDR2: MNHNS, SASEGT. This CDR3 is 13 amino acids long. Trimming took off 2 bases at V and 7 bases at J, with 8 bases between the two ends. Here the CDR3 DNA reads TGTGCCAGCAGTGAAATAGAGATCGGGGAGCTGTTTTTT. This gives the protein CASSEIEIGELFF.

V gene TRBV19 combines with J gene TRBJ1-5; weak D call: TRBD1 (6 bases). The CDR3 contains 14 residues. CDR1 and CDR2 (germline): LNHDA, SQIVND (reference sequence). V shed 7 bases and J shed 3 bases, with 13 bases lying between them. CDR3 nucleotides: TGTGCCAGTACCCACAGGGATGACAATCAGCCCCAGCATTTT. It encodes CASTHRDDNQPQHF.

J is TRBJ2-2 and V is TRBV7-2, with 15 bases identical to TRBD2. The CDR3 is 16 amino acids. J gave up 4 bases and V 4 bases, and 1 base lay outside the gene matches. Per germline, CDR1 SGHTA and CDR2 FQGNSA. The CDR3 reads CASSWTSGGATGELFF. The CDR3 nucleotides read TGTGCCAGCAGCTGGACTAGCGGGGGGGCCACCGGGGAGCTGTTTTTT.

In its sample, this clone was seen a few times. CDR3 region: CASSWGQGSGEQFF. DNA for the CDR3: TGTGCCAGCAGCTGGGGACAGGGGAGCGGTGAGCAGTTCTTC. V is TRBV5-6 and J is TRBJ2-1, with 10 bases aligning to TRBD1. V lost 3 bases to trimming and J lost 9 bases; unmatched junction nucleotides: 6. Looked up from germline, CDR1 is SGHDT and CDR2 is YYEEEE. There are 14 residues in the CDR3.